Sequencing of this TCR beta chain was carried out in a study of cytomegalovirus exposure and HLA in healthy donors. Across the whole study: When 398 donors were genotyped, about 80% of them were found to fall in the Caucasian-associated ancestry cluster.

The study's findings and limits: According to an earlier analysis, most TCR beta V segments yielded productive rearrangements about 90% or about 30% of the time. Reportedly, diagnosis of cytomegalovirus status by the classifier showed high specificity and sensitivity.

Concerning this clone: Its specificity is unknown.

V was pared by 5 bases and J by 4 bases, with 8 bases between. The CDR3 covers 12 residues. Germline CDR1 is MNHEY and CDR2 is SMNVEV (reference sequence). Amplification used 60 Vbeta primers and 13 Jbeta primers. Sequenced by immunoSEQ multiplex PCR; TCRdb stores in-frame clones only, minus some. Of approximately 100,000 clones in the sample, about four fifths are singletons; the top ten hold over 3.5%. The chain recombines TRBV27 with TRBJ1-2, with unresolved D. The sample taken for sequencing was PBMCs. The sequence came from a woman aged 40 to 50 in good health and CMV-seropositive. Here the CDR3 DNA reads TGTGCCAGCAGTCCCCGGGGCTATGGCTACACCTTC. Encoded protein: CASSPRGYGYTF.